This TCR beta chain was obtained from a study of blood T cell repertoires in COVID-19. Study summary: There were acute and convalescent COVID-19 samples, and they came from the United States, Italy and Spain. From T cells, B-cell-depleted T cells, or PBMCs came the material, which was cDNA or gDNA.

Germline V gene sequence: CDR1 SEHNR, CDR2 FQNEAQ (reference sequence). This CDR3 region has 16 residues. Trimming at V came to 0 bases and at J to 6 bases, leaving 6 bases not matched to a gene. Followed longitudinally, the Seattle patients had been enrolled during active infection. Original analysis: Estimated nucleated cell counts came from reference gene primer amplification. The method was immunoSEQ multiplex PCR; TCRdb's version includes in-frame clones alone and lacks a portion of them. The V and J calls and clone size are taken from that table; D and trimming were inferred from the DNA. This table holds fewer than 200,000 clones, 70% to 90% found once.

This TCR derives from a woman in her fifties or sixties with COVID-19, enrolled during active disease. The genes are TRBV7-9 and TRBJ2-1, with 9 bases lining up with TRBD1. The sequencing sample was made of peripheral blood. As DNA, the CDR3 is TGTGCCAGCAGCTTAGCCGGGACAGGGCGAATCAATGAGCAGTTCTTC. Translating it yields CASSLAGTGRINEQFF.